Below, one T cell receptor beta chain is given with its context. Its antigen remains unknown. 5'RACE template switching added a universal primer site and UMIs to TCR cDNA. TCRdb reprocessed the 5' RACE reads with MiXCR, giving one entry per CDR3 protein. The sample contains about 330,000 distinct CDR3 sequences, about 4% of which appear only once. This entry is derived from a study of T cells after yellow fever vaccination. Study-wide points: Clones from primary vaccination mostly reappeared after the booster (roughly 95% CD4, under 90% CD8). High-abundance clonotypes from the bulk population could contaminate FACS-sorted repertoires. Across the CD4 and CD8 compartments, a small share of clonotypes was present in both.

J lost 6 bases, V lost 5 bases, and 6 bases had no gene match. CDR1 and CDR2 from the germline V gene are SGHVS and FQNEAQ. This CDR3 contains 14 residues. The sequence was collected from a man aged 18 to 29 who received the YFV17D yellow fever vaccine. The sample consisted of PBMCs, taken 5 days after the yellow fever booster vaccination. This chain uses TRBV7-8 with TRBJ2-7; 11 bases are shared with TRBD1. CDR3 nucleotide sequence: TGTGCCAGCAGCACGGACAGGGGGCGATTCGAGCAGTACTTC. Encoded protein: CASSTDRGRFEQYF.